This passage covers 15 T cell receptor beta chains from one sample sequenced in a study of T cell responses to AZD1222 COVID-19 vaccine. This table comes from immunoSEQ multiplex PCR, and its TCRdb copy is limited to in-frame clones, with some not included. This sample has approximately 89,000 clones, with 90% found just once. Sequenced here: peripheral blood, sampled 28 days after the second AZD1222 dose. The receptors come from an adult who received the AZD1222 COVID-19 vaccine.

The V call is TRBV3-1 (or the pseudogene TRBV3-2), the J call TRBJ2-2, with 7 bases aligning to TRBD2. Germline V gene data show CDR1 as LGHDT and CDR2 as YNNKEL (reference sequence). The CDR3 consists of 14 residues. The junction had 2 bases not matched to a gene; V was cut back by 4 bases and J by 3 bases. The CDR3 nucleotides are TGTGCCAGCAGCCGACTAGCTTACACCGGGGAGCTGTTTTTT. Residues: CASSRLAYTGELFF.

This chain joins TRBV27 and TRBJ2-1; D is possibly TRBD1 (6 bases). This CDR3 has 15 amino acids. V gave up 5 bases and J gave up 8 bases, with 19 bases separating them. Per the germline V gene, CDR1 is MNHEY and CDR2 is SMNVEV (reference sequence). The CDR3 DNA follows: TGTGCCAGCAGTCCCCAGCACAGGGTGATCCATGAGCAGTTCTTC. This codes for CASSPQHRVIHEQFF.

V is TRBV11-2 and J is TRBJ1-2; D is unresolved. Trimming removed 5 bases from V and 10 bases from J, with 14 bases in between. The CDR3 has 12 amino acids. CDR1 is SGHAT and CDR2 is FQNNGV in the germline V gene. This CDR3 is CASSRTDNFYTF. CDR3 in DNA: TGTGCCAGCAGCCGCACTGACAATTTCTACACCTTC. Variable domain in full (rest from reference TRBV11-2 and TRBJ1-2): EAGVAQSPRYKIIEKRQSVAFWCNPISGHATLYWYQQILGQGPKLLIQFQNNGVVDDSQLPKDRFSAERLKGVDSTLKIQPAKLEDSAVYLCASSRTDNFYTFGSGTRLTVV.

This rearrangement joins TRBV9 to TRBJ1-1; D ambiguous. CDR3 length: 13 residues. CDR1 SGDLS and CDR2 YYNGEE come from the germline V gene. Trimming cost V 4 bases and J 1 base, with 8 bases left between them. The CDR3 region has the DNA TGTGCCAGCAGCCGGTCATCGAACACTGAAGCTTTCTTT. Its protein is CASSRSSNTEAFF.

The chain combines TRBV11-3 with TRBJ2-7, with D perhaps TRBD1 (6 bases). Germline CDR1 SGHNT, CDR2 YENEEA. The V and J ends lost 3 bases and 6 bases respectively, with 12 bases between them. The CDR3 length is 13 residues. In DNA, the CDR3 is TGTGCCAGCAGCTTGGAGACAGGATCCGAGCAGTACTTC. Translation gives CASSLETGSEQYF.

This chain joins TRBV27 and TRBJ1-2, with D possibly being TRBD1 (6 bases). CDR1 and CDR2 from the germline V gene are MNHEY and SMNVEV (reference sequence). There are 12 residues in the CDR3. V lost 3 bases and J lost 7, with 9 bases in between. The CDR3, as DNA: TGTGCCAGCAGTTTTACAGGGTTTGGCTACACCTTC. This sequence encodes CASSFTGFGYTF.

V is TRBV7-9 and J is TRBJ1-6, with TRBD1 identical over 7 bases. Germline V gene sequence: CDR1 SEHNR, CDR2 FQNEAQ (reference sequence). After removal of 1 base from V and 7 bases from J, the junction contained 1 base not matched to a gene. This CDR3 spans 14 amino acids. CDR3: CASSLEGQNSPLHF. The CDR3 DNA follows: TGTGCCAGCAGCTTAGAGGGACAGAATTCACCCCTCCACTTT.

CDR3 sequence: CASSIGRLRNTEAFF. In DNA, the CDR3 is TGTGCCAGTAGTATAGGTCGGCTCAGGAACACTGAAGCTTTCTTT. The chain is built from TRBV19 and TRBJ1-1; D unresolved. The germline V gene has CDR1 LNHDA and CDR2 SQIVND (reference sequence). The CDR3 is made up of 15 amino acids. V lost 1 base, J lost 1 base, and 10 bases lay in between. The variable domain in full, with the rest retrieved from reference TRBV19 and TRBJ1-1, is DGGITQSPKYLFRKEGQNVTLSCEQNLNHDAMYWYRQDPGQGLRLIYYSQIVNDFQKGDIAEGYSVSREKKESFPLTVTSAQKNPTAFYLCASSIGRLRNTEAFFGQGTRLTVV.

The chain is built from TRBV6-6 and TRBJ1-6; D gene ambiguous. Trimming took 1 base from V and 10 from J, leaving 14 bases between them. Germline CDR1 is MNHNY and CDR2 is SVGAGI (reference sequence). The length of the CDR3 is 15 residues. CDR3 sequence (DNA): TGTGCCAGCAGTTACTATGTCGCAGGAAGCTCACCCCTCCACTTT. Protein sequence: CASSYYVAGSSPLHF.

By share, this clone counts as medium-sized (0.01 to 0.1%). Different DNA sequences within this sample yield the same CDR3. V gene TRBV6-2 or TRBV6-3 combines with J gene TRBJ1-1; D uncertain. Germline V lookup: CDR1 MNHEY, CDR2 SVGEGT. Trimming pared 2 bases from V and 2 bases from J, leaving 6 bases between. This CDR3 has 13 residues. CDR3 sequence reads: CASSYGPNTEAFF. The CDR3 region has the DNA TGTGCCAGCAGTTACGGGCCAAACACTGAAGCTTTCTTT.

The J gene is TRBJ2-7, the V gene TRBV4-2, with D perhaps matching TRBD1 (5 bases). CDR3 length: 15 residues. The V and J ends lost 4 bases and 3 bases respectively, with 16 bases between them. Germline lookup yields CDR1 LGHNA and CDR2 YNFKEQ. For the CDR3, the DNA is TGTGCCAGCAGCCCAGACAGACGTCTTCTCTACGAGCAGTACTTC. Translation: CASSPDRRLLYEQYF.

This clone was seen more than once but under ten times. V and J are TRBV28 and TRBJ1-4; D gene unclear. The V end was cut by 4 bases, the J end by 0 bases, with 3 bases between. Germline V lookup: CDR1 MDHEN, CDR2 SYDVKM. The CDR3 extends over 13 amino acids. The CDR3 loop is CASSSSTNEKLFF. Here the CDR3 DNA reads TGTGCCAGCAGTTCTTCAACTAATGAAAAACTGTTTTTT.

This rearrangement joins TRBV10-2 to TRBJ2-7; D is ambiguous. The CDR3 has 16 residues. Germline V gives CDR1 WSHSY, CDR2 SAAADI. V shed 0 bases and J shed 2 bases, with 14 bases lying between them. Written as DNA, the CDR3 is TGCGCCAGCAGTGAGTCATCTGGGCCCCATCCCTACGAGCAGTACTTC. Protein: CASSESSGPHPYEQYF.

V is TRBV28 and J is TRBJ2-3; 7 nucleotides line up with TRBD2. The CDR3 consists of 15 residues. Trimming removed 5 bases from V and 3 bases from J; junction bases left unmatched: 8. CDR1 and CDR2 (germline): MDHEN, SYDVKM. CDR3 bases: TGTGCCAGCAGTCCCCCTAGCGGACTAACAGATACGCAGTATTTT. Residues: CASSPPSGLTDTQYF.

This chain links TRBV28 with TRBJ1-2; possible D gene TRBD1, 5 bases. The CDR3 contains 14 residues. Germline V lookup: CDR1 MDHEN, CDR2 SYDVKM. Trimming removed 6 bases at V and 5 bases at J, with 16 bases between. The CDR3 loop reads CASRADSPIYGYTF. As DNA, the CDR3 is TGTGCCAGCAGAGCTGACAGCCCGATTTATGGCTACACCTTC.